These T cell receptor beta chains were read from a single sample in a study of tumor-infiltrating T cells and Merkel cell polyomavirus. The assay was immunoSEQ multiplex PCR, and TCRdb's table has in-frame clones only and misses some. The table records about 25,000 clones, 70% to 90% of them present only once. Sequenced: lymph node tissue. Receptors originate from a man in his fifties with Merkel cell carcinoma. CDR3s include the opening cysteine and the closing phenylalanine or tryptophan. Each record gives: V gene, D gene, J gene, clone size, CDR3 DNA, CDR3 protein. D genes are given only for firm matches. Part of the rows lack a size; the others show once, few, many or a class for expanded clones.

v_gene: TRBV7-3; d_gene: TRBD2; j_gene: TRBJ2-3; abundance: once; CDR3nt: TGTGCCAGCAGCTTAAAGGCGGGGGGCGGGGGTTTCACAGATACGCAGTATTTT; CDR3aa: CASSLKAGGGGFTDTQYF
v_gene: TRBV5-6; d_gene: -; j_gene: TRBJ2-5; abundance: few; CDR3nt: TGTGCCAGCAGCTTGAGTAGCCGTCCCTCTGGGACCCAGTACTTC; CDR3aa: CASSLSSRPSGTQYF
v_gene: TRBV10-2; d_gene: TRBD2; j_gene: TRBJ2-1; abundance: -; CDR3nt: TGCGCCAGCAGGGAACTAGCGGGGGTAACCTACAATGAGCAGTTCTTC; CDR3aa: CASRELAGVTYNEQFF
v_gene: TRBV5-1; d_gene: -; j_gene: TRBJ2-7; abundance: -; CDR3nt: TGCGCCAGCAGCTCGCGTGGGGGCACCTACGAGCAGTACTTC; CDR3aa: CASSSRGGTYEQYF
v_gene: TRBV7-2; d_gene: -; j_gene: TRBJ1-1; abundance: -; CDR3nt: TGTGCCAGCAGTCATAGCCTCTCTTTGGACAGAGGAGCTTTCTTT; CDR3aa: CASSHSLSLDRGAFF
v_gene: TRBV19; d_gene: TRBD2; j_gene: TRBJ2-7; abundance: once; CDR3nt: TGTGCCAGTAGTAAATCCCGTGGGACTAGCGGCTATACCTACGAGCAGTACTTC; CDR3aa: CASSKSRGTSGYTYEQYF
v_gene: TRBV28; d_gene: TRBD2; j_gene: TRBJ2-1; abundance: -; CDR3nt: TGTGCCAGCAGCTTTCTAGGACTAGCGCCCAATGAGCAGTTCTTC; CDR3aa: CASSFLGLAPNEQFF
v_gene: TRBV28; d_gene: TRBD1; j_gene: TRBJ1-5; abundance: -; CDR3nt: TGTGCCAGCAGCCTTCTTATTCCGGAGGGGGCAATGAATCAGCCCCAGCATTTT; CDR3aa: CASSLLIPEGAMNQPQHF
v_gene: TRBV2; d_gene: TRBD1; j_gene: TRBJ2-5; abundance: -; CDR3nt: TGTGCCAGCATCCGGACAGGGAAAGAGACCCAGTACTTC; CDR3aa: CASIRTGKETQYF
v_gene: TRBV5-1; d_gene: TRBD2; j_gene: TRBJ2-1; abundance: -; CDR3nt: TGCGCCAGCAGCTCATTGATTCCTAGCGGGGGGAACAATGAGCAGTTCTTC; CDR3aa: CASSSLIPSGGNNEQFF
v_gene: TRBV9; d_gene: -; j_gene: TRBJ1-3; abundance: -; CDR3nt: TGTGCCAGCAGCGTAGGCCAGGCTGGAAACACCATATATTTT; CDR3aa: CASSVGQAGNTIYF